Listed here are 23 T cell receptor beta chains from one sample, sequenced in a study of T-cell reconstitution after alpha-beta-depleted transplantation in children. Unique molecular identifiers tagged the TCRbeta library. TCRdb reprocessed the PCR reads with MiXCR, giving one entry per CDR3 protein. Among about 400,000 distinct CDR3 sequences listed, 16% were seen once. Sequencing was performed on PBMCs, mostly from graft donor cells, taken 360 days after TCRalphabeta/CD19-depleted stem cell transplant. These TCRs come from a boy under three years old who had a stem cell transplant for Wiskott-Aldrich syndrome, so the T cells may come from the graft donor.

The chain joins TRBV6-6 to TRBJ1-5; 10 bases agree with TRBD1. CDR1 is MNHNY and CDR2 is SVGAGI in the germline V gene (reference sequence). V shed 5 bases and J 4 bases; nucleotides not matched to a gene: 8. The CDR3 is 16 amino acids. In DNA, the CDR3 is TGTGCCAGCAGTGGCCTAGACAGGGGGCCTAATCAGCCCCAGCATTTT. Translated, it gives CASSGLDRGPNQPQHF.

This clonotype occurred a few times. This chain joins TRBV5-1 and TRBJ2-2, with a possible D match to TRBD1 (6 bases). This CDR3 spans 20 amino acids. The germline V gene encodes CDR1 SGHRS and CDR2 YFSETQ. With 0 bases removed from V and 1 base from J, the gap between germline ends came to 22 bases. CDR3: CASSLVVGRPGHQNTGELFF. DNA for the CDR3: TGCGCCAGCAGCTTGGTCGTAGGGCGCCCGGGACACCAGAACACCGGGGAGCTGTTTTTT.

This clonotype was counted only a few times. J is TRBJ2-7 and V is TRBV6-5, with D perhaps TRBD2 (6 bases). Trimming took off 2 bases at V and 0 bases at J, with 14 bases between the two ends. The germline CDR1 and CDR2 sequences are MNHEY and SVGAGI. The length of the CDR3 is 16 residues. The CDR3 coding sequence is TGTGCCAGCAGTTACGGAGGGGCCCAAAGCTCCTACGAGCAGTACTTC. Its protein is CASSYGGAQSSYEQYF.

This clonotype was picked up a small number of times. The V and J genes are TRBV10-3 and TRBJ2-2, with TRBD2 matching 9 bases. The CDR3 consists of 17 residues. Trimming cost V 2 bases and J 8 bases; bases outside gene matches: 12. Germline values: CDR1 ENHRY, CDR2 SYGVKD. The CDR3 DNA follows: TGTGCCATCAGTGAGATCCTAGCGGGACCCACCGGTGGGGAGCTGTTTTTT. As protein: CAISEILAGPTGGELFF.

This clonotype has at least ten counts. V usage is TRBV6-1 and J usage is TRBJ1-1; possibly TRBD1 for D (6 bases). The ends were cut back, 1 base at V and 4 bases at J, with 7 bases in the middle. This CDR3 region has 13 residues. Germline V gene lookup returns CDR1 MNHNS and CDR2 SASEGT. The CDR3 nucleotides read TGTGCCAGCAGTGAAGGAGGGGGCACTGAAGCTTTCTTT. Translating it yields CASSEGGGTEAFF.

This clonotype appeared a few times. The J gene is TRBJ2-3, the V gene TRBV29-1; D not certain. The CDR3 runs to 10 residues. The V end was cut by 7 bases, the J end by 3 bases, with 5 bases between. Germline values: CDR1 SQVTM, CDR2 ANQGSEA. The CDR3 nucleotides are TGCAGCGGTGGGACAGATACGCAGTATTTT. Protein: CSGGTDTQYF.

The chain combines TRBV6-5 with TRBJ2-3; D is uncertain. The germline V and J ends were trimmed by 2 bases and 5 bases, with 11 bases remaining between them. There are 14 residues in the CDR3. The V gene's germline CDR1 is MNHEY and CDR2 SVGAGI. In DNA form, the CDR3 reads TGTGCCAGCAGTTACGGTGGGGTCAAAGATACGCAGTATTTT. Encoded protein: CASSYGGVKDTQYF.

The chain is built from TRBV12-3 or TRBV12-4 and TRBJ2-1; TRBD1 matches at 8 bases. The CDR3 contains 14 residues. The V segment lost 5 bases and the J segment 5 bases; nucleotides outside the gene matches: 5. The DNA for the CDR3 is TGTGCCAGCAGTAAGACAGGGGTAAACAATGAGCAGTTCTTC. Protein sequence: CASSKTGVNNEQFF.

This clonotype was observed at least ten times. The gene calls are TRBV5-1 and TRBJ2-1; 12 bases map to TRBD2. This CDR3 has 18 amino acids. Germline CDR1 reads SGHRS; CDR2 reads YFSETQ. The junction had 12 bases not matched to a gene; V was cut back by 4 bases and J by 4 bases. CDR3 in amino acids: CASSLSRLAGEPYNEQFF. The CDR3, as DNA: TGCGCCAGCAGCCTTTCTCGACTAGCGGGGGAACCTTACAATGAGCAGTTCTTC. Variable domain in full (rest from reference TRBV5-1 and TRBJ2-1): KAGVTQTPRYLIKTRGQQVTLSCSPISGHRSVSWYQQTPGQGLQFLFEYFSETQRNKGNFPGRFSGRQFSNSRSEMNVSTLELGDSALYLCASSLSRLAGEPYNEQFFGPGTRLTVL.

J is TRBJ2-1 and V is TRBV11-1; 9 positions agree with TRBD1. V lost 5 bases and J lost 5; bases outside the gene matches: 16. CDR3 length: 18 residues. CDR1 is SGHAT and CDR2 is FQDESV in the germline V gene (reference sequence). The CDR3 nucleotides are TGTGCCAGCAGCCCAAGCCTCCGCGGGACAGGGAAGGACAATGAGCAGTTCTTC. It codes for CASSPSLRGTGKDNEQFF.

V gene TRBV6-1 combines with J gene TRBJ2-1, with D perhaps matching TRBD2 (5 bases). CDR1 and CDR2 (germline): MNHNS, SASEGT. This CDR3 has 14 amino acids. V lost 6 bases and J 8 bases, leaving 17 bases between the germline ends. This CDR3 reads CASRKSLVKYEQFF. In DNA form, the CDR3 reads TGTGCCAGCAGAAAGTCACTAGTGAAATATGAGCAGTTCTTC.

This sequence joins TRBV7-9 and TRBJ2-1, with 11 bases lining up with TRBD2. This CDR3 spans 17 amino acids. Germline lookup yields CDR1 SEHNR and CDR2 FQNEAQ (reference sequence). The J segment lost 2 bases and the V segment lost 4 bases, leaving 7 bases of the junction unmatched. The CDR3 region has the DNA TGTGCCAGCAGCTCGCACTGGGGACTAGCGGCCTACAATGAGCAGTTCTTC. The encoded protein is CASSSHWGLAAYNEQFF.

This clonotype has at least ten counts. The chain links TRBV6-5 to TRBJ1-1; D is possibly TRBD1 (6 bases). This CDR3 spans 12 amino acids. The germline CDR1 and CDR2 sequences are MNHEY and SVGAGI. V lost 5 bases and J 5 bases, leaving 9 bases between the germline ends. The CDR3 spells CASSHRETEAFF. The CDR3 bases are TGTGCCAGCAGTCACAGGGAGACTGAAGCTTTCTTT.

This clonotype appeared a few times. The J gene is TRBJ2-2, the V gene TRBV6-5; 11 bases align to TRBD1. Trimming took 2 bases from V and 7 from J; bases not matched to a gene: 0. The germline gives CDR1 MNHEY, CDR2 SVGAGI. This CDR3 region has 14 residues. Here the CDR3 reads CASSYGTGGGELFF. For the CDR3, the DNA is TGTGCCAGCAGTTACGGGACAGGGGGCGGGGAGCTGTTTTTT.

Many counts were recorded for this clonotype. This chain links TRBV5-1 with TRBJ2-1; D not certain. CDR1 and CDR2 from the germline V gene are SGHRS and YFSETQ. The CDR3 runs 14 residues. Trimming pared 0 bases from V and 8 bases from J, leaving 12 bases between. DNA of the CDR3: TGCGCCAGCAGCTTGGGACCAGATAAGGATGAGCAGTTCTTC. Translating gives CASSLGPDKDEQFF.

The table lists this clonotype with a few counts. V is TRBV24-1 and J is TRBJ2-7, with unresolved D. CDR1 KGHDR and CDR2 SFDVKD come from the germline V gene. CDR3 size: 13 residues. The V end lost 5 bases, the J end lost 0 bases, and 7 bases lay between the germline ends. CDR3 sequence (DNA): TGTGCCACCAGTGGCCGGAACTCCTACGAGCAGTACTTC. Protein: CATSGRNSYEQYF.

This clonotype was seen repeatedly, ten times or more. CDR3 in amino acids: CASSARDSSTDTQYF. DNA for the CDR3: TGTGCCAGCTCAGCCCGGGACAGTAGCACAGATACGCAGTATTTT. The J gene is TRBJ2-3, the V gene TRBV18; 7 bases agree with TRBD1. Looked up from germline, CDR1 is KGHSH and CDR2 is LQKENI. Germline trimming cut 5 bases from V and 0 bases from J; bases unmatched to any gene: 5. The CDR3 is 15 residues long.

This chain links TRBV23-1 with TRBJ2-3, with a possible D match to TRBD2 (5 bases). TRBV23-1 is classed as an ORF, of uncertain function. The CDR3 has 18 residues. The germline V and J ends were trimmed by 0 bases and 10 bases, with 26 bases remaining between them. CDR3 protein: CASSQSNPGQKGAGSQYF. CDR3 nucleotide sequence: TGCGCCAGCAGTCAATCAAATCCCGGGCAGAAGGGAGCAGGATCGCAGTATTTT.

The genes are TRBV15 and TRBJ2-2, with D perhaps TRBD1 (6 bases). Germline values: CDR1 LNHNV, CDR2 YYDKDF (reference sequence). This CDR3 contains 14 residues. The V end was cut by 1 base, the J end by 4 bases, with 7 bases between. CDR3 protein: CATSRATGTGELFF. In nucleotides, the CDR3 is TGTGCCACCAGCAGAGCGACAGGCACCGGGGAGCTGTTTTTT.

The chain has TRBV7-2 and TRBJ1-6; 8 bases align to TRBD1. The CDR3 runs 16 residues. Unmatched junction bases numbered 10, after V lost 4 bases and J lost 8 bases. Germline loops: CDR1 SGHTA, CDR2 FQGNSA. The CDR3 DNA follows: TGTGCCAGCAGCTGGACAGGGTCATACGTTTATTCACCCCTCCACTTT. Protein sequence: CASSWTGSYVYSPLHF.

The rearrangement links TRBV7-2 to TRBJ2-7; maybe TRBD1 (6 bases). Per the germline V gene, CDR1 is SGHTA and CDR2 is FQGNSA. The CDR3 runs to 13 residues. Trimming cost V 3 bases and J 12 bases, with 18 bases left between them. The CDR3 DNA reads as TGTGCCAGCAGCTTGCGGACAGTCCGGGAACGGTACTTC. It yields the protein CASSLRTVRERYF.

This clonotype was observed a few times. The rearrangement uses TRBV3-1 and TRBJ2-2; D remains unclear. Germline CDR1 LGHDT, CDR2 YNNKEL (reference sequence). V was trimmed by 4 bases and J by 3 bases, leaving 9 bases between them. The CDR3 is 14 amino acids. DNA of the CDR3: TGTGCCAGCAGCCGTGGTAGGGACACCGGGGAGCTGTTTTTT. Amino acid sequence: CASSRGRDTGELFF.

The gene calls are TRBV29-1 and TRBJ2-1, with D perhaps being TRBD1 or TRBD2 (6 bases each). The CDR3 is 15 residues long. Deletions cut 7 bases from V and 2 bases from J, with 18 bases between. Germline CDR1 and CDR2: SQVTM and ANQGSEA. The CDR3 loop reads CSAGARNYPYNEQFF. CDR3 DNA: TGCAGCGCGGGGGCGCGGAACTACCCCTACAATGAGCAGTTCTTC.